Listed below are T cell receptor beta chains from one sample, sequenced in a study of high-grade serous ovarian cancer treatment subgroups. Sequencing was performed with immunoSEQ multiplex PCR; in TCRdb, only in-frame clones are kept and a portion is missing. The repertoire has several thousand clones, more than 85% of them found once; the top ten carry over 1.5%. Sequencing was done on a sample of tumor tissue. The receptors come from a human donor with high-grade serous ovarian cancer. CDR3s include the opening cysteine and the closing phenylalanine or tryptophan. The order of the fields is J gene, clone size, V gene, D gene, CDR3 protein, CDR3 DNA. The D gene is left open where the match is weak. Clone size appears in some rows only: once, few, many, or a class for an expanded clone.

j_call: TRBJ2-1; clone_size: .; v_call: TRBV27; d_call: .; cdr3_aa: CASSFGWTQTLNEQFF; cdr3_nt: TGTGCCAGCAGTTTTGGATGGACACAAACCTTAAATGAGCAGTTCTTC
j_call: TRBJ2-1; clone_size: once; v_call: TRBV28; d_call: .; cdr3_aa: CAGSLPGATEQFF; cdr3_nt: TGTGCCGGCAGTTTACCAGGAGCTACTGAGCAGTTCTTC
j_call: TRBJ2-5; clone_size: .; v_call: TRBV7-2; d_call: TRBD2; cdr3_aa: CASSSLTSGGLETQYF; cdr3_nt: TGTGCCAGCAGCTCGCTGACTAGCGGGGGTCTGGAGACCCAGTACTTC
j_call: TRBJ1-4; clone_size: .; v_call: TRBV28; d_call: .; cdr3_aa: CASSLARAVTNEKLFF; cdr3_nt: TGTGCCAGCAGTTTGGCGCGCGCCGTAACTAATGAAAAACTGTTTTTT
j_call: TRBJ1-1; clone_size: few; v_call: TRBV5-1; d_call: .; cdr3_aa: CASSLGGSTEAFF; cdr3_nt: TGCGCCAGCAGCTTGGGAGGGTCCACTGAAGCTTTCTTT
j_call: TRBJ1-2; clone_size: .; v_call: TRBV9; d_call: TRBD1; cdr3_aa: CASSVRDRPHGYTF; cdr3_nt: TGTGCCAGCAGCGTCAGGGACAGGCCTCATGGCTACACCTTC
j_call: TRBJ1-2; clone_size: .; v_call: TRBV9; d_call: .; cdr3_aa: CASNLGEPYGYTF; cdr3_nt: TGTGCCAGCAACTTAGGGGAGCCCTATGGCTACACCTTC
j_call: TRBJ2-2; clone_size: .; v_call: TRBV6-1; d_call: TRBD1; cdr3_aa: CASSENRGSNTGELFF; cdr3_nt: TGTGCCAGCAGTGAAAACAGGGGGTCGAACACCGGGGAGCTGTTTTTT
j_call: TRBJ1-3; clone_size: .; v_call: TRBV4-3; d_call: .; cdr3_aa: CASSQSVLGGNTIYF; cdr3_nt: TGCGCCAGCAGCCAATCAGTCCTGGGGGGAAACACCATATATTTT
j_call: TRBJ2-1; clone_size: few; v_call: TRBV29-1; d_call: TRBD2; cdr3_aa: CSVYPTSGSVSFEQFF; cdr3_nt: TGCAGCGTTTACCCGACTAGCGGGAGCGTATCGTTTGAGCAGTTCTTC
j_call: TRBJ2-1; clone_size: .; v_call: TRBV11-2; d_call: TRBD1; cdr3_aa: CASSPTGQAWHEQFF; cdr3_nt: TGTGCCAGCAGCCCCACGGGACAGGCTTGGCATGAGCAGTTCTTC
j_call: TRBJ2-5; clone_size: .; v_call: TRBV11-2; d_call: TRBD2; cdr3_aa: CASSLIAGGQETQYF; cdr3_nt: TGTGCCAGCAGCTTAATAGCGGGGGGACAAGAGACCCAGTACTTC
j_call: TRBJ2-7; clone_size: .; v_call: TRBV19; d_call: TRBD2; cdr3_aa: CASRGGGGRHYEQYF; cdr3_nt: TGTGCCAGTCGCGGCGGGGGCGGGAGGCACTACGAGCAGTACTTC
j_call: TRBJ1-4; clone_size: .; v_call: TRBV15; d_call: .; cdr3_aa: CATSRDHWVGASNEKLFF; cdr3_nt: TGTGCCACCAGCAGAGACCACTGGGTTGGCGCCTCTAATGAAAAACTGTTTTTT
j_call: TRBJ1-2; clone_size: .; v_call: TRBV7-6; d_call: .; cdr3_aa: CASSPGGPYGYTF; cdr3_nt: TGTGCCAGCAGTCCCGGGGGCCCCTATGGCTACACCTTC
j_call: TRBJ2-3; clone_size: .; v_call: TRBV10-1; d_call: .; cdr3_aa: CASSESLDTDTQYF; cdr3_nt: TGCGCCAGCAGTGAGTCTCTAGACACAGATACGCAGTATTTT
j_call: TRBJ1-1; clone_size: .; v_call: TRBV7-9; d_call: TRBD1; cdr3_aa: CASSFSTGAAFF; cdr3_nt: TGTGCCAGCAGCTTTTCGACAGGGGCAGCTTTCTTT